The sequence of this TCR beta chain was determined in a study of blood T cell repertoires in COVID-19. Original processing notes: Reference gene primer amplification yielded estimated nucleated cell counts. The protocol was immunoSEQ multiplex PCR, while the TCRdb copy is restricted to in-frame clones and leaves out a portion. The V and J calls and clone size are taken from that table; D and trimming were inferred from the DNA. The table lists 55,000 to 75,000 clones, around 87% of them singletons. This CDR3 spans 18 amino acids. CDR1 and CDR2 (germline): SGHRS, YFSETQ. The ends were cut back, 0 bases at V and 0 bases at J, with 13 bases in the middle.

The receptor comes from a human donor with active COVID-19. The donor label of this sample is uncertain. Sequenced material: peripheral blood. This chain uses TRBV5-1 with TRBJ1-6, with D perhaps matching TRBD1 (5 bases). The CDR3 bases are TGCGCCAGCAGCTTGGGGACATCGGAGAGCTCCTATAATTCACCCCTCCACTTT. Residues: CASSLGTSESSYNSPLHF.